This T cell receptor beta chain was recorded in a study of T cells in Graves' hyperthyroidism and ophthalmopathy. Study summary: Peripheral blood was secured at the point of initial diagnosis, before any treatment. General study findings and limits: Most thyroid clonotypes with frequency above 0.001 were detected in blood.

CDR1 and CDR2 (germline): MNHEY, SVGAGI. With 0 bases clipped from V and 7 bases from J, the junction kept 6 bases outside the gene matches. This CDR3 comprises 15 residues. In this sample, this clonotype turned up once. What it binds is unknown. Inclusion characteristics of ophthalmopathy patients comprised a Clinical Activity Score of at least 3, a NOSPECS grade of at least 4, and duration under 3 months. Lactation, pregnancy, other autoimmune disease or uncontrolled infection led to exclusion of patients. Amplification of TCR beta CDR3 regions used RNA as the template. Researchers ran a first-round RT-PCR on the TCR CDR3 using the HTBI primer set. TCRdb recomputed calls from the multiplex PCR reads with MiXCR, one row per CDR3 protein. Of about 480,000 distinct CDR3 sequences listed, roughly 24% are singletons.

The chain carries TRBV6-5 and TRBJ1-1; 9 bases are shared with TRBD1. The TCR comes from a woman aged 25-40 years with Graves' ophthalmopathy. The sample was blood. CDR3 sequence: CASSYSGDRVFEAFF. CDR3 nucleotides: TGTGCCAGCAGTTACTCTGGGGACAGGGTTTTTGAAGCTTTCTTT.